Each of the 8 T cell receptor beta chains below was sequenced from the same sample in a study of CD8+ T cells in alopecia areata. Treatment reported: oral pan-JAK inhibitor, 5-10 mg twice daily. Once RNA had been extracted, it was reverse transcribed into cDNA to act as the sequencing template. Repertoires were generated with immunoSEQ multiplex PCR, while TCRdb's copy carries only in-frame clones and drops some. This sample has about 210,000 clones, with 55% to 70% found just once. The sample here was CD4+ T cells sorted from blood, taken at week 4, from a patient treated with tofacitinib. Source of these receptors: a human donor with alopecia areata.

The chain carries TRBV2 and TRBJ2-1; D might be TRBD1 (6 bases). The CDR3 runs 15 residues. Germline assignment: CDR1 SNHLY and CDR2 FYNNEI. The germline V and J ends were trimmed by 7 bases and 2 bases, with 15 bases remaining between them. CDR3 residues: CASTRDTDPYNEQFF. The CDR3 DNA sequence: TGTGCCAGCACTCGGGACACCGACCCCTACAATGAGCAGTTCTTC.

This clone was detected only a few times. The genes are TRBV4-2 and TRBJ1-2; maybe TRBD1 (6 bases). The CDR3 has 14 amino acids. The V end lost 3 bases, the J end lost 3 bases, and 11 bases lay between the germline ends. CDR1 and CDR2 (germline): LGHNA, YNFKEQ. The CDR3 nucleotides are TGTGCCAGCAGCCAGGCACAGGGAGACTATGGCTACACCTTC. Residues: CASSQAQGDYGYTF.

CDR3 sequence: CASSDWFPRNEQFF. As DNA, the CDR3 is TGTGCCAGCAGTGATTGGTTTCCACGCAATGAGCAGTTCTTC. J is TRBJ2-1 and V is TRBV25-1; D is ambiguous. This CDR3 is 14 amino acids long. Germline lookup yields CDR1 MGHDK and CDR2 SYGVNS. V lost 3 bases and J 6 bases, leaving 12 bases between the germline ends.

The genes are TRBV7-2 and TRBJ2-4; D tentatively fits TRBD1 or TRBD2 (5 bases each). Germline V gene lookup returns CDR1 SGHTA and CDR2 FQGNSA. Trimming pared 6 bases from V and 4 bases from J, leaving 16 bases between. CDR3 size: 15 residues. The CDR3 loop reads CASSPRDGTKNIQYF. For the CDR3, the DNA is TGTGCCAGCAGTCCCCGGGACGGCACTAAAAACATTCAGTACTTC.

This chain joins TRBV6-1 and TRBJ1-6, with D maybe TRBD1 (5 bases). In germline, CDR1 is MNHNS, CDR2 SASEGT. With 2 bases removed from V and 8 bases from J, the gap between germline ends came to 13 bases. The CDR3 spans 15 residues. In nucleotides, the CDR3 is TGTGCCAGCAGTGAATTTAAGGGGCGGGATTCACCCCTCCACTTT. Residues: CASSEFKGRDSPLHF.

The chain's CDR3 is CASKRTGSSYEQYF. CDR3 in DNA: TGTGCCAGCAAACGGACAGGGAGCTCCTACGAGCAGTACTTC. The rearrangement links TRBV7-3 to TRBJ2-7, with 8 positions matching TRBD1. V lost 7 bases, J lost 0 bases, and 5 bases stayed unmatched. Germline lookup yields CDR1 SGHTA and CDR2 FQGTGA. The CDR3 runs 14 residues.

This chain connects TRBV7-8 to TRBJ2-3; D is possibly TRBD1 (6 bases). CDR3 size: 16 residues. The ends were cut back, 2 bases at V and 7 bases at J, with 19 bases in the middle. Germline CDR1 is SGHVS and CDR2 is FQNEAQ. CDR3 region: CASSLSAVTQGHTQYF. DNA for the CDR3: TGTGCCAGCAGCTTATCGGCGGTGACTCAGGGGCATACGCAGTATTTT. The variable domain in full, with the rest retrieved from reference TRBV7-8 and TRBJ2-3, is GAGVSQSPRYKVAKRGQDVALRCDPISGHVSLFWYQQALGQGPEFLTYFQNEAQLDKSGLPSDRFFAERPEGSVSTLKIQRTQQEDSAVYLCASSLSAVTQGHTQYFGPGTRLTVL.

The chain links TRBV27 to TRBJ1-2, with D possibly being TRBD1 (5 bases). CDR3 size: 13 residues. Germline V lookup: CDR1 MNHEY, CDR2 SMNVEV (reference sequence). The V and J ends lost 6 bases and 6 bases respectively, with 14 bases between them. The CDR3 DNA is TGTGCCAGCAGCCAGGAGGGGAAGAATGGCTACACCTTC. This sequence encodes CASSQEGKNGYTF.